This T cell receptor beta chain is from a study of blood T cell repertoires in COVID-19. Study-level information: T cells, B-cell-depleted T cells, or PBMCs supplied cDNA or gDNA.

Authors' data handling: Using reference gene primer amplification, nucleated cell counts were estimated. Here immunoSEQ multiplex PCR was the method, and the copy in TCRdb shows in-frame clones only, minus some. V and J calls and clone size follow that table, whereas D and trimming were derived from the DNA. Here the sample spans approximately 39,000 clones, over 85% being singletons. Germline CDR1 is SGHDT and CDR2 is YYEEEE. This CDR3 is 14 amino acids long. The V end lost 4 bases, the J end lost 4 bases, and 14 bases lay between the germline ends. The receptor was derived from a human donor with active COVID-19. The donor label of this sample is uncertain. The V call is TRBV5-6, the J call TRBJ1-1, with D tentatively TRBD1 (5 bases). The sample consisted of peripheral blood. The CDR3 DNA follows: TGTGCCAGCAGCGTTCCCAGGGTATCCACTGAAGCTTTCTTT. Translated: CASSVPRVSTEAFF.